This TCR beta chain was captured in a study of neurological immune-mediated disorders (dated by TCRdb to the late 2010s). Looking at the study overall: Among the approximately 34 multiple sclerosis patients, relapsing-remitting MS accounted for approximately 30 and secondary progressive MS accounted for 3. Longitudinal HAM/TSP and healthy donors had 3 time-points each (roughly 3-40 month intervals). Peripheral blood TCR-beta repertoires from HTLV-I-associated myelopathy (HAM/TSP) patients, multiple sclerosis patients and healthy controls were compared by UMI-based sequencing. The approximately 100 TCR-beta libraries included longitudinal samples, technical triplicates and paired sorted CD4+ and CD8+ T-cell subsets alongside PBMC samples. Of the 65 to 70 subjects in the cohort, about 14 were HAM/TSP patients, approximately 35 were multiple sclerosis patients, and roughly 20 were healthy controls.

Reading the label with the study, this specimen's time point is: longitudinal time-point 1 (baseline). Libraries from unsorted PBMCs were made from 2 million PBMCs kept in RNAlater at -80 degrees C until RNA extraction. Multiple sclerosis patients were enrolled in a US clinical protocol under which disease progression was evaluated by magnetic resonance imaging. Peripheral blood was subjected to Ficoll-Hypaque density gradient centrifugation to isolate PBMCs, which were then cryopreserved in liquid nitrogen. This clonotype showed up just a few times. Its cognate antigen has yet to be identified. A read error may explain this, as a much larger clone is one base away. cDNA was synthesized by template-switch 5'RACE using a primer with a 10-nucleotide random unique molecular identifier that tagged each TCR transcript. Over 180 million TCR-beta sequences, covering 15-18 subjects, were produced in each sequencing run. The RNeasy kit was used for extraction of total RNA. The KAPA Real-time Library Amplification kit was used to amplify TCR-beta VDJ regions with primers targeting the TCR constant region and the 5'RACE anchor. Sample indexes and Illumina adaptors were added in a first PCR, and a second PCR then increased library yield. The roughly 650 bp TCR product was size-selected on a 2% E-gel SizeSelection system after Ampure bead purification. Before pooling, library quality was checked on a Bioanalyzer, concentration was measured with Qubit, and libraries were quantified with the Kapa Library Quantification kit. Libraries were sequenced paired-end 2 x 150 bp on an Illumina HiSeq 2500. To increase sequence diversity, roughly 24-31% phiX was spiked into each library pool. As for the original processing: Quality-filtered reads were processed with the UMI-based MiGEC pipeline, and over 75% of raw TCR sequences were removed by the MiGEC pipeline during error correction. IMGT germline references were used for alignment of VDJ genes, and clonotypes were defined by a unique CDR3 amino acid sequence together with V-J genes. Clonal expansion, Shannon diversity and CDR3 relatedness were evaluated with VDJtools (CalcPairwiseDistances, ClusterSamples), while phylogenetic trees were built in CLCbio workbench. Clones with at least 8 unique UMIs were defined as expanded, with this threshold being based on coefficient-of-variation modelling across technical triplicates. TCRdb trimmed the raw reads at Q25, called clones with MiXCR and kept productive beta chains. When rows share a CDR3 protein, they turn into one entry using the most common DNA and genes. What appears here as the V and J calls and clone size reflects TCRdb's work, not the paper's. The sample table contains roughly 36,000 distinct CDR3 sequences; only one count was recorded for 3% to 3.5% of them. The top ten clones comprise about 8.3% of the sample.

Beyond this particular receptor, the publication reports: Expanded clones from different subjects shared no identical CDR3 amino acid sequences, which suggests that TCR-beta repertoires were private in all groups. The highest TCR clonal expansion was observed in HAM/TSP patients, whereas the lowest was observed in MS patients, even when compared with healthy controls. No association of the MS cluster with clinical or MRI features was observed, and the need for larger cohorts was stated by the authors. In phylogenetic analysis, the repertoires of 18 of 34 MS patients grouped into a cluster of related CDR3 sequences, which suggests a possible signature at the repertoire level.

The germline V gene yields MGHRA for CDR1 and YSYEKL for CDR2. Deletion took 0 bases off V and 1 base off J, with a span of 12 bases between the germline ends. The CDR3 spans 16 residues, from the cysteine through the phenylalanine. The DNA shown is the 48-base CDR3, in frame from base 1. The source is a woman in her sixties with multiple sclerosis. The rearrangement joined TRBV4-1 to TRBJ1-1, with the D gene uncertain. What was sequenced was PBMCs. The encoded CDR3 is CASSQDHGRPNTEAFF. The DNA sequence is TGCGCCAGCAGCCAAGATCACGGACGGCCGAACACTGAAGCTTTCTTT.